Listed below are T cell receptor beta chains from one sample, sequenced in a study of blood T cell repertoires in COVID-19. Clones were read by immunoSEQ multiplex PCR, and TCRdb kept only the in-frame ones, dropping some. Here the sample spans some 100,000 clones, about nine tenths being singletons. The sequenced sample was peripheral blood. The receptor set was obtained from a man between 50 and 59 years old with acute or convalescent COVID-19. Both conserved end residues are part of each CDR3. The order of the fields is J gene, D gene, V gene, CDR3 DNA, CDR3 protein. The D gene is left open where the match is weak.

J: TRBJ1-1; D: .; V: TRBV5-6; DNA: TGTGCCAGCAGCTTGGTAACCGGGTGGAACACTGAAGCTTTCTTT; CDR3: CASSLVTGWNTEAFF
J: TRBJ2-7; D: TRBD2; V: TRBV5-1; DNA: TGCGCCAGCAGCTTGTTTTCTAGCGGGAGGGGGGAGCAGTACTTC; CDR3: CASSLFSSGRGEQYF
J: TRBJ2-3; D: TRBD2; V: TRBV5-5; DNA: TGTGCCAGCAGCTGGGGACTAGCGGGAGAAGGTAGCACAGATACGCAGTATTTT; CDR3: CASSWGLAGEGSTDTQYF
J: TRBJ2-3; D: .; V: TRBV5-6; DNA: TGTGCCAGCAGCTTTTTAACAGCCAGACGAACGCAGTATTTT; CDR3: CASSFLTARRTQYF
J: TRBJ1-2; D: .; V: TRBV5-6; DNA: TGTGCCAGCAGCACACCAGGGGCCTATGGCTACACCTTC; CDR3: CASSTPGAYGYTF
J: TRBJ1-5; D: .; V: TRBV4-1; DNA: TGCGCCAGCAGCCCGCGTGGAACAGGCGCCAATCAGCCCCAGCATTTT; CDR3: CASSPRGTGANQPQHF
J: TRBJ1-4; D: .; V: TRBV12-3/TRBV12-4; DNA: TGTGCCAGCAGTCCATGGGGGCAGGAAAAACTGTTTTTT; CDR3: CASSPWGQEKLFF
J: TRBJ1-1; D: .; V: TRBV24-1; DNA: TGTGCCACCAGTGGGGCATCGATGAACACTGAAGCTTTCTTT; CDR3: CATSGASMNTEAFF
J: TRBJ2-1; D: .; V: TRBV5-1; DNA: TGCGCCAGCAGCTTGCGGCGCCTCGGCGGCAATGAGCAGTTCTTC; CDR3: CASSLRRLGGNEQFF
J: TRBJ1-2; D: TRBD1; V: TRBV6-6; DNA: TGTGCCAGCAGTTCGTCCCAGGGGGCTGGCTATGGCTACACCTTC; CDR3: CASSSSQGAGYGYTF